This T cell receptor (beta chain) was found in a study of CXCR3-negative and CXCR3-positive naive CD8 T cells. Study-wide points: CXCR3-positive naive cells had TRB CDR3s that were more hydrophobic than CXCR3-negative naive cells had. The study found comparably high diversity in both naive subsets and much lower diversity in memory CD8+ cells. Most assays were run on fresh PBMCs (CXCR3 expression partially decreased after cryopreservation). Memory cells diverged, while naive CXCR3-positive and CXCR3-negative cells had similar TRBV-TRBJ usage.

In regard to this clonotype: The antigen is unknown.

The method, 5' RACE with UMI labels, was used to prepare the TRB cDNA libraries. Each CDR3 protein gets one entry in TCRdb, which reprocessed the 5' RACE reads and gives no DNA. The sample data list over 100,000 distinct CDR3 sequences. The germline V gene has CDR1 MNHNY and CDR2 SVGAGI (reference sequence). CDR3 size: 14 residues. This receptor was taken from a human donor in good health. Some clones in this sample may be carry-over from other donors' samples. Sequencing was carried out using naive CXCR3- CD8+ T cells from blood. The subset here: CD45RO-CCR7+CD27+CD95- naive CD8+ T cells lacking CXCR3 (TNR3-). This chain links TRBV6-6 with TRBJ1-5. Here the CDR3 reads CASSYGVGDQPQHF.